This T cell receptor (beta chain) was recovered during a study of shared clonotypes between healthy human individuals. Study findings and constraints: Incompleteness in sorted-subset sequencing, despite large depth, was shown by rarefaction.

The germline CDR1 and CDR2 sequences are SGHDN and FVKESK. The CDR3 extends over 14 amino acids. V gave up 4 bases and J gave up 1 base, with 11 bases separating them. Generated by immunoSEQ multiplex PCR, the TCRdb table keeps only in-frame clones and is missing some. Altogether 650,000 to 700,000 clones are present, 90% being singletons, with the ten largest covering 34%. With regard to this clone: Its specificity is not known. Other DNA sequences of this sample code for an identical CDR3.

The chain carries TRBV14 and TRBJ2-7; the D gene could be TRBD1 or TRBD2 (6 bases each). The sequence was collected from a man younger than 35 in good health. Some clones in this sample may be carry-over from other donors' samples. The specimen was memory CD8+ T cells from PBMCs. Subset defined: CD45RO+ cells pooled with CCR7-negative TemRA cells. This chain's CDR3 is CASSPGGGSYEQYF. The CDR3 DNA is TGTGCCAGCAGCCCCGGGGGCGGTTCCTACGAGCAGTACTTC.